This passage covers 17 T cell receptor beta chains from one sample sequenced in a study of tumor-infiltrating lymphocytes in localized non-small cell lung cancer. Clones were sequenced by immunoSEQ multiplex PCR, and TCRdb holds only the in-frame ones, with some missing. This table has about 8,400 clones, under 85% appearing once. Sequences were obtained from lung tumor tissue. These receptors were collected from a human donor with non-small cell lung cancer.

The rearrangement uses TRBV29-1 and TRBJ2-7; possible D gene TRBD1, 5 bases. The CDR3 length is 13 residues. From germline, CDR1 is SQVTM and CDR2 ANQGSEA. V lost 1 base to trimming and J lost 6 bases, with 13 bases between them. The CDR3 loop is CSVEGGAMSEQYF. For the CDR3, the DNA is TGCAGCGTTGAAGGGGGCGCCATGAGCGAGCAGTACTTC.

The chain couples TRBV30 to TRBJ2-3, with D tentatively TRBD2 (5 bases). V lost 0 bases, J lost 2 bases, and 9 bases lay in between. Germline V gives CDR1 GTSNPN, CDR2 SVGIG (reference sequence). The CDR3 spans 14 residues. The CDR3 DNA reads as TGTGCCTGGAGTGTGCACGGGAACACAGATACGCAGTATTTT. The encoded protein is CAWSVHGNTDTQYF.

The chain has TRBV7-2 and TRBJ2-1; 7 bases align to TRBD2. Germline-derived CDR1 and CDR2 are SGHTA and FQGNSA. This CDR3 spans 16 amino acids. J gave up 3 bases and V 5 bases, and 10 bases lay outside the gene matches. CDR3 loop: CASSLTSGLGYNEQFF. In DNA form, the CDR3 reads TGTGCCAGCAGCCTAACATCAGGACTAGGCTACAATGAGCAGTTCTTC. The full variable domain, in which reference TRBV7-2 and TRBJ2-1 provide the parts outside the CDR3, is GAGVSQSPSNKVTEKGKDVELRCDPISGHTALYWYRQSLGQGLEFLIYFQGNSAPDKSGLPSDRFSAERTGGSVSTLTIQRTQQEDSAVYLCASSLTSGLGYNEQFFGPGTRLTVL.

There are a few counts of this clone. This chain links TRBV29-1 with TRBJ2-6; D ambiguous. The germline CDR1 and CDR2 sequences are SQVTM and ANQGSEA. The CDR3 is 14 residues long. V shed 3 bases and J shed 0 bases, with 6 bases lying between them. CDR3 bases: TGCAGCGTTGACGAATCCTCTGGGGCCAACGTCCTGACTTTC. Protein sequence: CSVDESSGANVLTF. The variable domain in full, with the rest retrieved from reference TRBV29-1 and TRBJ2-6, is SAVISQKPSRDICQRGTSLTIQCQVDSQVTMMFWYRQQPGQSLTLIATANQGSEATYESGFVIDKFPISRPNLTFSTLTVSNMSPEDSSIYLCSVDESSGANVLTFGAGSRLTVL.

This clone was seen a handful of times. The chain is built from TRBV4-3 and TRBJ2-7, with TRBD2 matching over 10 bases. V was clipped by 1 base and J by 2 bases; unmatched bases: 5. The CDR3 covers 16 residues. Germline V lookup: CDR1 LGHNA, CDR2 YSLEER. The DNA for the CDR3 is TGCGCCAGCAGCCAAGGACCTAGCGGGAGCCCCTACGAGCAGTACTTC. It translates to CASSQGPSGSPYEQYF.

CDR3 nucleotides: TGTGCTAGTGGTCCGGGACAGGGAGGAGGAGATACGCAGTATTTT. Protein product: CASGPGQGGGDTQYF. The J gene is TRBJ2-3, the V gene TRBV12-5, with 9 bases that match TRBD1. Germline CDR1 LGHNT, CDR2 FRNRAP. This CDR3 region has 15 residues. The junction had 8 bases not matched to a gene; V was cut back by 5 bases and J by 5 bases.

A remark on this clone: Other DNA sequences in this specimen translate into the identical CDR3. The chain combines TRBV11-3 with TRBJ2-5; 8 nucleotides line up with TRBD2. This CDR3 has 13 residues. CDR1 is SGHNT and CDR2 is YENEEA in the germline V gene. J gave up 5 bases and V 7 bases, and 6 bases lay outside the gene matches. CDR3 DNA sequence: TGTGCCAGCACGGGAGGGCCTGGCGAGACCCAGTACTTC. Translation gives CASTGGPGETQYF. The variable domain in full, completed from reference TRBV11-3 and TRBJ2-5, reads EAGVVQSPRYKIIEKKQPVAFWCNPISGHNTLYWYLQNLGQGPELLIRYENEEAVDDSQLPKDRFSAERLKGVDSTLKIQPAELGDSAVYLCASTGGPGETQYFGPGTRLLVL.

The gene calls are TRBV15 and TRBJ2-2; D gene unclear. This CDR3 is built from 12 residues. V dropped 5 bases and J dropped 7 bases, with 8 bases sitting between them. Germline CDR1 LNHNV, CDR2 YYDKDF (reference sequence). In DNA form, the CDR3 reads TGTGCCACCAGCGGATTTGGCGGGGAGCTGTTTTTT. It is translated as CATSGFGGELFF.

V is TRBV2 and J is TRBJ2-3; 10 bases map to TRBD1. The CDR3 contains 12 residues. CDR1 is SNHLY, CDR2 FYNNEI, per germline. V trimming: 8 bases; J trimming: 5 bases; junction bases outside the gene matches: 1. For the CDR3, the DNA is TGTGCCAGCCGGGACAGGGGAGATACGCAGTATTTT. It encodes CASRDRGDTQYF.

The V call is TRBV20-1, the J call TRBJ1-1; no firm D call. Germline V lookup: CDR1 DFQATT, CDR2 SNEGSKA (reference sequence). V dropped 7 bases and J dropped 5 bases, with 11 bases sitting between them. The CDR3 contains 11 residues. The CDR3, as DNA: TGCAGTGTCTCTACGAGGACTGAAGCTTTCTTT. Its translation is CSVSTRTEAFF.

The chain recombines TRBV6-1 with TRBJ2-3; D might be TRBD2 (6 bases). CDR3 size: 15 residues. V lost 2 bases and J 2 bases, leaving 11 bases between the germline ends. Germline CDR1 and CDR2: MNHNS and SASEGT. The CDR3: CASSESGVLTDTQYF. CDR3 in DNA: TGTGCCAGCAGTGAATCGGGGGTACTCACAGATACGCAGTATTTT.

This chain joins TRBV2 and TRBJ2-2; D gene unclear. CDR1 is SNHLY, CDR2 FYNNEI, per germline. This CDR3 contains 13 residues. Trimming removed 9 bases at V and 1 base at J, with 9 bases between. The CDR3 DNA is TGTGCCAGTCGTCCCGAGAACACCGGGGAGCTGTTTTTT. Translation: CASRPENTGELFF. The full variable domain, completed using reference TRBV2 and TRBJ2-2, is EPEVTQTPSHQVTQMGQEVILRCVPISNHLYFYWYRQILGQKVEFLVSFYNNEISEKSEIFDDQFSVERPDGSNFTLKIRSTKLEDSAMYFCASRPENTGELFFGEGSRLTVL.

V is TRBV7-2 and J is TRBJ2-7, with a weak D call TRBD1 (6 bases). From germline, CDR1 is SGHTA and CDR2 FQGNSA. The CDR3 is 12 amino acids. V was shortened by 7 bases and J by 3 bases, with 10 bases between the two germline ends. The CDR3 loop reads CASTPTGYEQYF. CDR3 DNA: TGTGCCAGCACCCCGACAGGCTACGAGCAGTACTTC. Drawing the rest from reference TRBV7-2 and TRBJ2-7, the complete variable domain is GAGVSQSPSNKVTEKGKDVELRCDPISGHTALYWYRQSLGQGLEFLIYFQGNSAPDKSGLPSDRFSAERTGGSVSTLTIQRTQQEDSAVYLCASTPTGYEQYFGPGTRLTVT.

The V call is TRBV6-5, the J call TRBJ1-2; no reliable D call. Germline V lookup: CDR1 MNHEY, CDR2 SVGAGI. This CDR3 is built from 13 residues. V was pared by 4 bases and J by 5 bases, with 11 bases between. CDR3: CASSSRTVYGYTF. In DNA form, the CDR3 reads TGTGCCAGCAGTTCCCGGACGGTATATGGCTACACCTTC.

This clone occurred a few times. The chain is built from TRBV12-5 and TRBJ1-1; possible D gene TRBD1, 5 bases. Germline values: CDR1 LGHNT, CDR2 FRNRAP. V lost 6 bases, J lost 1 base, and 12 bases lay in between. This CDR3 contains 14 residues. Here the CDR3 DNA reads TGTGCTAGTGGCCCCGGGGGTCAGAACACTGAAGCTTTCTTT. It codes for CASGPGGQNTEAFF.

The chain recombines TRBV7-9 with TRBJ2-1, with 8 bases identical to TRBD1. V was pared by 4 bases and J by 8 bases, with 16 bases of the junction left unmatched. Germline loops: CDR1 SEHNR, CDR2 FQNEAQ (reference sequence). The CDR3 extends over 17 amino acids. This chain's CDR3 is CASSSLRLGQGVYEQFF. The CDR3 DNA sequence: TGTGCCAGCAGCTCCTTAAGGCTTGGACAGGGCGTATATGAGCAGTTCTTC.

The genes are TRBV4-2 and TRBJ1-5; no definite D call. V was clipped by 4 bases and J by 0 bases, with 25 bases between them. The CDR3 contains 20 residues. Per germline, CDR1 LGHNA and CDR2 YNFKEQ. The CDR3 here is CASSRSRVGQTTYSNQPQHF. The CDR3, as DNA: TGTGCCAGCAGCCGAAGTCGTGTCGGGCAGACAACTTATAGCAATCAGCCCCAGCATTTT.